The rows below give T cell receptor beta chains drawn from one sample of a study of blood T cells in healthy people across ages. Each CDR3 protein is one row after TCRdb ran MiXCR on the 5' RACE reads. The table includes some 690,000 distinct CDR3 sequences, 22% detected once. Input material: blood. The receptors were sampled from a man aged 70 or older in good health. Both conserved end residues are part of each CDR3. D genes are given only for firm matches. The size field is filled for only some rows; it gives once, few, many or a size class.

TRBJ1-2 | TRBV14 | . | TRBD1 | TGTGCCAGCAGTGACCGGGACAGAGCCTTAAACTATGGCTACACCTTC | CASSDRDRALNYGYTF
TRBJ2-1 | TRBV3-1 | . | . | TGTGCCAGCAGCCAAGCTCCAGGGAGGAATGAGCAGTTCTTC | CASSQAPGRNEQFF
TRBJ2-2 | TRBV5-1 | . | TRBD1 | TGCGCCAGCGGACGGACAGGGGGCACCGGGGAGCTGTTTTTT | CASGRTGGTGELFF
TRBJ2-4 | TRBV18 | . | . | TGTGCCAGCTCACCACCGAACGGTGTAGCCAAAAACATTCAGTACTTC | CASSPPNGVAKNIQYF
TRBJ1-1 | TRBV29-1 | few | . | TGCAGCGGTAGAGACAAGGAAGCTTTCTTT | CSGRDKEAFF
TRBJ1-3 | TRBV29-1 | few | . | TGCAGCGTTGAAGATCAAAAAGTCTCTGGAAACACCATATATTTT | CSVEDQKVSGNTIYF
TRBJ2-1 | TRBV5-1 | few | TRBD1 | TGCGCCAGCAGCTTGGCCGGACAGGGATGGAATGAGCAGTTCTTC | CASSLAGQGWNEQFF
TRBJ2-5 | TRBV20-1 | . | . | TGCAGTGCTAGACCGGTTCTCGGGCTAGAGACCCAGTACTTC | CSARPVLGLETQYF
TRBJ2-1 | TRBV12-3/TRBV12-4 | few | . | TGTGCCAGCAGTTTGTGGCTAAGCCGACACAATGAGCAGTTCTTC | CASSLWLSRHNEQFF
TRBJ2-1 | TRBV7-2 | . | . | TGTGCCAGCAGCTTAAGGCGGGGACCCCATGAGCAGTTCTTC | CASSLRRGPHEQFF
TRBJ2-7 | TRBV5-1 | . | TRBD1 | TGCGCCAGCAGCTTGGAAGTTACAGGGGTGTCCTCCTACGAGCAGTACTTC | CASSLEVTGVSSYEQYF
TRBJ2-1 | TRBV27 | . | TRBD2 | TGTGCCAGCATTAACGGGAGGAATTCCTACAATGAGCAGTTCTTC | CASINGRNSYNEQFF
TRBJ1-4 | TRBV20-1 | . | . | TGCAGTGCCCTGGGGCAGAATAATGAAAAACTGTTTTTT | CSALGQNNEKLFF
TRBJ2-7 | TRBV27 | . | TRBD2 | TGTGCCAGCAGTTTATCGCAGGGAGGGGTGTGGTACTTC | CASSLSQGGVWYF
TRBJ2-3 | TRBV6-1 | many | . | TGTGCCACCCCCAGGGAAGACAGAACTAGCACAGATACGCAGTATTTT | CATPREDRTSTDTQYF
TRBJ1-1 | TRBV7-9 | . | . | TGTGCCAGCAGCTCACAGACGGGCACTGAAGCTTTCTTT | CASSSQTGTEAFF
TRBJ1-5 | TRBV6-6 | . | . | TGTGCCAGCACCAAAGTAGGGGACCCTTTTAGCAATCAGCCCCAGCATTTT | CASTKVGDPFSNQPQHF
TRBJ2-6 | TRBV20-1 | few | . | TGCAGTGCCGAAAGCCCAGAGCCCGGGGCCAACGTCCTGACTTTC | CSAESPEPGANVLTF
TRBJ1-3 | TRBV7-8 | . | . | TGTGCCAGCACGTTTTCGGATGTTGGAAACACCATATATTTT | CASTFSDVGNTIYF
TRBJ2-3 | TRBV12-3/TRBV12-4 | few | . | TGTGCCAGCATGAATATAGATACGCAGTATTTT | CASMNIDTQYF
TRBJ2-7 | TRBV12-3/TRBV12-4 | few | TRBD1 | TGTGCCAGCAGTTCACACGGACAGGGATCATCCTACGAGCAGTACTTC | CASSSHGQGSSYEQYF
TRBJ2-2 | TRBV9 | . | TRBD2 | TGTGCCAGCAGCATAAATAGCGGGACTGGGGAGCTGTTTTTT | CASSINSGTGELFF
TRBJ2-7 | TRBV12-3/TRBV12-4 | few | TRBD1 | TGTGCCAGTGGACAGGGGGGACGAGAACCCTACGAGCAGTACTTC | CASGQGGREPYEQYF
TRBJ2-1 | TRBV5-1 | few | TRBD2 | TGCGCCAGCAGCACCGGACTAGCGGGACTCTACAATGAGCAGTTCTTC | CASSTGLAGLYNEQFF
TRBJ2-2 | TRBV20-1 | . | TRBD2 | TGCAGTGCTGACTACAGCGGGGGCCCAAACACCGGGGAGCTGTTTTTT | CSADYSGGPNTGELFF
TRBJ2-1 | TRBV11-3 | . | TRBD2 | TGTGCCAGCAGCCTAACGGCTAGCGGGGGCCTACGGACTGGGCAGTTCTTC | CASSLTASGGLRTGQFF
TRBJ2-1 | TRBV5-1 | few | . | TGCGCCAGCAGCTGGGAAGGGAAAGGGTTTGAGCAGTTCTTC | CASSWEGKGFEQFF
TRBJ1-4 | TRBV18 | . | . | TGTGCCAGCTCACGGGGACACCCAACTAATGAAAAACTGTTTTTT | CASSRGHPTNEKLFF
TRBJ1-2 | TRBV5-1 | . | . | TGCGCCAGCAGCTTGGGCGAACGTGGGGTCTCTGGCTACACCTTC | CASSLGERGVSGYTF
TRBJ2-3 | TRBV20-1 | . | . | TGCAGTGCTAGTGAGGGAGCCACCGCCACAGATACGCAGTATTTT | CSASEGATATDTQYF
TRBJ1-4 | TRBV18 | few | TRBD1 | TGTGCCAGCTCACCACCTGGGACAGGGCCTAATGAAAAACTGTTTTTT | CASSPPGTGPNEKLFF
TRBJ2-3 | TRBV12-3/TRBV12-4 | . | . | TGTGCCAGCAGTTTGGTCAATACGCAGTATTTT | CASSLVNTQYF
TRBJ1-6 | TRBV28 | . | TRBD1 | TGTGCCAGCAGTCTGGCAGGGGGCGCGCCCAATTCACCCCTCCACTTT | CASSLAGGAPNSPLHF
TRBJ2-1 | TRBV19 | . | TRBD2 | TGTGCCAGTAGTATGACTAGCGGTTCCTACAATGAGCAGTTCTTC | CASSMTSGSYNEQFF
TRBJ1-5 | TRBV27 | few | TRBD1 | TGTGCCAGCAGTTTATCCTTGGACAGGGCCCTAAATCAGCCCCAGCATTTT | CASSLSLDRALNQPQHF